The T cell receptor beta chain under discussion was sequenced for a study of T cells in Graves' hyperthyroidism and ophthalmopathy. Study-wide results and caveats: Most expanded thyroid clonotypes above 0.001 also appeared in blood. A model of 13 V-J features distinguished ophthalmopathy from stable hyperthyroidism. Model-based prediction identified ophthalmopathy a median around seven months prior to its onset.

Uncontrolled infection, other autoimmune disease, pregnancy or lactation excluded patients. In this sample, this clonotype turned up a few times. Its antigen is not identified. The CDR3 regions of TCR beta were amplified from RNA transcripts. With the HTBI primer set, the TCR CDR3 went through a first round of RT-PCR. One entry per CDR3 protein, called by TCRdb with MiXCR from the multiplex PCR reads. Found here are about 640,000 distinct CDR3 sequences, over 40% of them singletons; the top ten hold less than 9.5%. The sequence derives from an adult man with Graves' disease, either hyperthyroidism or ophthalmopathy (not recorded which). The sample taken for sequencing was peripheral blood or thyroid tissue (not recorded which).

CDR3 sequence reads: CASSPPGSGSNYGYTF. The CDR3 DNA sequence: TGTGCCAGCAGCCCCCCTGGGTCAGGGAGTAACTATGGCTACACCTTC. V usage is TRBV11-2 and J usage is TRBJ1-2; a possible D gene is TRBD1 (5 bases). Germline-derived CDR1 and CDR2 are SGHAT and FQNNGV. Trimming removed 5 bases at V and 1 base at J, with 17 bases between. This CDR3 region has 16 residues.